One sample yielded the 19 T cell receptor beta chains listed below, sequenced in a study of regulatory T cells in long-lasting Graves disease. Stated time point: persistent/refractory GD, antithyroid drugs over 5 years with positive TRAb. From PBMCs, RNA was extracted and then used to make the TCR library. The TCR beta library used iRepertoire HTBI primers with Arm-PCR amplification of CDR3. Via MiXCR, TCRdb re-called the multiplex PCR reads, giving one row per CDR3 protein. The profile covers about 660,000 distinct CDR3 sequences, with roughly 30% appearing a single time and around 40% taken by the ten largest. The source material was peripheral blood mononuclear cells (PBMCs), sampled when the disease was refractory, from a patient treated with antithyroid drugs. These receptors were collected from a female donor with Graves disease.

This clonotype was recorded a few times. The CDR3 here is CASSILWTGDSYEQYF. The CDR3 DNA sequence: TGTGCCAGTAGTATACTCTGGACAGGCGACTCCTACGAGCAGTACTTC. This sequence joins TRBV19 and TRBJ2-7; 7 bases line up with TRBD1. CDR3 size: 16 residues. V shed 2 bases and J 0 bases; nucleotides not matched to a gene: 7. CDR1 and CDR2 from the germline V gene are LNHDA and SQIVND (reference sequence).

This clonotype was counted between two and nine times. V and J are TRBV24-1 and TRBJ2-2; D is unclear. V dropped 5 bases and J dropped 0 bases, with 6 bases sitting between them. The germline gives CDR1 KGHDR, CDR2 SFDVKD. The CDR3 has 14 amino acids. The CDR3 spells CATSGTTNTGELFF. The CDR3, as DNA: TGTGCCACCAGTGGGACCACGAACACCGGGGAGCTGTTTTTT.

This clonotype was counted ten times or more. The V and J genes are TRBV6-2 or TRBV6-3 and TRBJ1-1; no definite D call. CDR1 MNHEY and CDR2 SVGEGT come from the germline V gene. This CDR3 has 15 residues. Trimming shortened V by 0 bases and J by 3 bases, and 11 bases separated the two germline ends. Written as DNA, the CDR3 is TGTGCCAGCAGTTACTCGAGGCAGCCCTACACTGAAGCTTTCTTT. Encoded protein: CASSYSRQPYTEAFF.

This clonotype occurred a few times. This CDR3 reads CASTPRNLNTEAFF. For the CDR3, the DNA is TGTGCCAGCACCCCGAGAAACTTGAACACTGAAGCTTTCTTT. The chain employs TRBV3-1 and TRBJ1-1; D unresolved. Germline V lookup: CDR1 LGHDT, CDR2 YNNKEL (reference sequence). The CDR3 extends over 14 amino acids. V was clipped by 7 bases and J by 0 bases, with 12 bases between them.

This clonotype occurred many times. Germline and junction disagree at one end, which may indicate a read error. Here the CDR3 DNA reads TGTGCCAGCAGACTACAGGGGAACGCTGAAGCTTTCTTT. Protein: CASRLQGNAEAFF. The V gene is TRBV12-3 or TRBV12-4, the J gene TRBJ1-1, with 7 bases that match TRBD1. There are 13 residues in the CDR3.

The rearrangement links TRBV19 to TRBJ1-1, with D possibly TRBD1 on 6 matching bases. The germline V and J ends were trimmed by 4 bases and 5 bases, with 14 bases remaining between them. The CDR3 has 14 amino acids. Germline V gene data show CDR1 as LNHDA and CDR2 as SQIVND (reference sequence). Here the CDR3 reads CASSTRTDRTEAFF. The CDR3 DNA reads as TGTGCCAGTAGTACGCGTACCGACAGGACTGAAGCTTTCTTT.

This clonotype was detected ten times or more. DNA for the CDR3: TGTGCCAGCAGAAGAGACACCGGTGGCTATGGCTACACCTTC. As protein: CASRRDTGGYGYTF. The chain has TRBV2 and TRBJ1-2, with D hard to call. Germline V gives CDR1 SNHLY, CDR2 FYNNEI. This CDR3 is 14 amino acids long. V was trimmed by 6 bases and J by 4 bases, leaving 15 bases between them.

This clonotype appeared once. The V gene is TRBV6-1, the J gene TRBJ1-1, with 7 bases matching TRBD1. CDR1 is MNHNS and CDR2 is SASEGT in the germline V gene. The J segment lost 0 bases and the V segment lost 5 bases, leaving 12 bases of the junction unmatched. The CDR3 is 17 amino acids. The CDR3 nucleotides read TGTGCCAGCAGTCAGGTTAAGACAGGGAGCATGAACACTGAAGCTTTCTTT. It specifies CASSQVKTGSMNTEAFF.

The chain has TRBV10-3 and TRBJ1-5; D possibly corresponds to TRBD1 (6 bases). The CDR3 runs to 15 residues. Germline CDR1 reads ENHRY; CDR2 reads SYGVKD. V dropped 2 bases and J dropped 5 bases, with 13 bases sitting between them. The CDR3 here is CAISEGRGSDQPQHF. CDR3 DNA: TGTGCCATCAGTGAGGGGAGGGGGAGCGATCAGCCCCAGCATTTT.

This clonotype was found once. V usage is TRBV4-2 and J usage is TRBJ2-7, with D possibly TRBD2 on 6 matching bases. Germline CDR1 reads LGHNA; CDR2 reads YNFKEQ. The CDR3 contains 17 residues. V gave up 0 bases and J gave up 2 bases, with 17 bases separating them. The DNA for the CDR3 is TGTGCCAGCAGCCAAGAGGGGCGCGGGATCCCAGCCTACGAGCAGTACTTC. Translating gives CASSQEGRGIPAYEQYF.

This clonotype showed up just once. This chain joins TRBV25-1 and TRBJ2-5; D may match TRBD1 or TRBD2 (6 bases each). Trimming pared 6 bases from V and 2 bases from J, leaving 16 bases between. Germline lookup yields CDR1 MGHDK and CDR2 SYGVNS. The CDR3 is 15 residues long. This CDR3 reads CASRGVGGIQETQYF. The DNA for the CDR3 is TGTGCCAGCAGGGGGGTAGGGGGGATACAAGAGACCCAGTACTTC.

This clonotype has just a few counts. The chain carries TRBV7-9 and TRBJ2-5; D may be TRBD1 (5 bases). CDR3 length equals 13 residues. Germline CDR1 SEHNR, CDR2 FQNEAQ (reference sequence). The ends were cut back, 1 base at V and 4 bases at J, with 7 bases in the middle. The CDR3 protein is CASSLGGTETQYF. The CDR3 DNA is TGTGCCAGCAGCTTAGGGGGCACAGAGACCCAGTACTTC.

The J gene is TRBJ1-2, the V gene TRBV9; possibly TRBD1 for D (5 bases). Trimming cost V 0 bases and J 3 bases, with 12 bases left between them. From germline, CDR1 is SGDLS and CDR2 YYNGEE. This CDR3 is 15 amino acids long. The CDR3 loop reads CASSVGTGIDYGYTF. The CDR3 bases are TGTGCCAGCAGCGTAGGAACAGGAATAGACTATGGCTACACCTTC.

This clonotype was observed a few times. The genes are TRBV12-5 and TRBJ2-5; D call uncertain. This CDR3 region has 17 residues. Trimming took off 0 bases at V and 1 base at J, with 15 bases between the two ends. CDR1 is LGHNT, CDR2 FRNRAP, per germline. In nucleotides, the CDR3 is TGTGCTAGTGGTTTGGTAGCTAGTCACCCAGTCCAAGAGACCCAGTACTTC. It encodes CASGLVASHPVQETQYF.

In its sample, this clonotype was seen a few times. The chain links TRBV6-1 to TRBJ1-2; D unclear. The CDR3 loop spans 13 amino acids. V gave up 7 bases and J gave up 4 bases, with 13 bases separating them. Germline CDR1 is MNHNS and CDR2 is SASEGT. The CDR3 loop reads CASTREQSYGYTF. In nucleotides, the CDR3 is TGTGCCAGCACACGCGAGCAGAGCTATGGCTACACCTTC.

This clonotype was picked up a small number of times. The genes are TRBV3-1 and TRBJ1-4, with 7 bases aligning to TRBD1. Looked up from germline, CDR1 is LGHDT and CDR2 is YNNKEL (reference sequence). This CDR3 spans 13 amino acids. The trim removed 6 bases at V and 8 bases at J, leaving 6 bases unmatched. The CDR3 DNA reads TGTGCCAGCAGTACAGGGGCGATGGAAAAACTGTTTTTT. Amino acid sequence: CASSTGAMEKLFF.

This clonotype has at least ten counts. The J gene is TRBJ1-2, the V gene TRBV28; D is uncertain. Germline V gives CDR1 MDHEN, CDR2 SYDVKM. This CDR3 contains 13 residues. The V end was cut by 3 bases, the J end by 3 bases, with 8 bases between. The CDR3 DNA follows: TGTGCCAGCAGTTTCGATATGGACTATGGCTACACCTTC. Amino acid sequence: CASSFDMDYGYTF.

This clonotype was detected a few times. The chain combines TRBV6-1 with TRBJ1-1; D remains ambiguous. Germline loops: CDR1 MNHNS, CDR2 SASEGT. The V end lost 6 bases, the J end lost 0 bases, and 14 bases lay between the germline ends. The CDR3 totals 15 residues. Written as DNA, the CDR3 is TGTGCCAGCAGCGATCAAGAAATCATGAACACTGAAGCTTTCTTT. Translated, it gives CASSDQEIMNTEAFF.

The DNA for the CDR3 is TGTGCCAGCAGGAATCCGGGTAGGATATCATCCTATGGCTACACCTTC. Protein sequence: CASRNPGRISSYGYTF. The chain joins TRBV28 to TRBJ1-2, with D hard to call. V gave up 6 bases and J gave up 4 bases, with 21 bases separating them. CDR1 MDHEN and CDR2 SYDVKM come from the germline V gene. The CDR3 covers 16 residues.